Each of the 18 T cell receptor beta chains below was sequenced from the same sample in a study of lymphopenia after photon versus proton radiotherapy. Here immunoSEQ multiplex PCR was the method, and the copy in TCRdb shows in-frame clones only, minus some. The table lists about 160,000 clones, roughly nine tenths of them singletons. Sequencing was performed on peripheral blood, taken from a patient treated with photon-based radiotherapy. These receptors all come from a man aged 45-65 years with gastric cancer.

V is TRBV14 and J is TRBJ2-7; the match to TRBD1 covers 8 bases. The germline V gene has CDR1 SGHDN and CDR2 FVKESK. V was pared by 4 bases and J by 2 bases, with 4 bases of the junction left unmatched. CDR3 length: 14 amino acids. This chain's CDR3 is CASSRQGPAYEQYF. CDR3 nucleotide sequence: TGTGCCAGCAGCCGACAGGGGCCTGCCTACGAGCAGTACTTC.

This clone was observed a single time. The CDR3 DNA follows: TGTGCCAGCAGTTCACCAAGCGGGACCAACACTGAAGCTTTCTTT. Its protein is CASSSPSGTNTEAFF. This chain links TRBV28 with TRBJ1-1, with D perhaps matching TRBD1 (5 bases). The V gene lost 4 bases and the J gene lost 2 bases, with 14 bases spanning the gap. This CDR3 spans 15 amino acids. Germline-derived CDR1 and CDR2 are MDHEN and SYDVKM. The whole variable domain, remainder taken from reference TRBV28 and TRBJ1-1, is DVKVTQSSRYLVKRTGEKVFLECVQDMDHENMFWYRQDPGLGLRLIYFSYDVKMKEKGDIPEGYSVSREKKERFSLILESASTNQTSMYLCASSSPSGTNTEAFFGQGTRLTVV.

This clone was observed once. The V and J genes are TRBV2 and TRBJ2-7; TRBD2 might be the D (5 bases). There are 16 residues in the CDR3. V was cut by 6 bases and J by 1 base, with 19 bases left in between. The V gene's germline CDR1 is SNHLY and CDR2 FYNNEI. Here the CDR3 reads CASREGWPSRSYEQYF. DNA of the CDR3: TGTGCCAGCAGAGAGGGATGGCCCTCTAGATCCTACGAGCAGTACTTC. Complete variable domain (other parts from reference TRBV2 and TRBJ2-7): EPEVTQTPSHQVTQMGQEVILRCVPISNHLYFYWYRQILGQKVEFLVSFYNNEISEKSEIFDDQFSVERPDGSNFTLKIRSTKLEDSAMYFCASREGWPSRSYEQYFGPGTRLTVT.

This clone was seen only a few times. V gene TRBV5-6 combines with J gene TRBJ1-2; the D is unclear. Germline V gene data show CDR1 as SGHDT and CDR2 as YYEEEE. The CDR3 spans 13 residues. Trimming stripped 2 bases from V and 3 bases from J, with 8 bases between. CDR3 bases: TGTGCCAGCAGCTTCACTGGGGACTATGGCTACACCTTC. This gives the protein CASSFTGDYGYTF.

In this sample, this clone turned up once. This chain joins TRBV18 and TRBJ2-7; D assignment may be TRBD1 or TRBD2 (5 bases each). The CDR3 is 14 residues long. Germline V gene sequence: CDR1 KGHSH, CDR2 LQKENI. The V gene lost 3 bases and the J gene lost 7 bases, with 16 bases spanning the gap. Here the CDR3 DNA reads TGTGCCAGCTCACCGGGGACGGATTTCGAGGAGCAGTACTTC. This translates into CASSPGTDFEEQYF. Combining the CDR3 with reference TRBV18 and TRBJ2-7 gives the whole variable domain NAGVMQNPRHLVRRRGQEARLRCSPMKGHSHVYWYRQLPEEGLKFMVYLQKENIIDESGMPKERFSAEFPKEGPSILRIQQVVRGDSAAYFCASSPGTDFEEQYFGPGTRLTVT.

The chain joins TRBV7-9 to TRBJ1-3; 7 bases fit TRBD1. This CDR3 comprises 16 residues. V lost 4 bases and J lost 7; bases outside the gene matches: 13. Germline CDR1 and CDR2: SEHNR and FQNEAQ (reference sequence). The CDR3 is CASSSLQGSRRNTIYF. As DNA, the CDR3 is TGTGCCAGCAGCTCACTACAGGGGAGCCGGCGGAACACCATATATTTT.

The V and J genes are TRBV5-6 and TRBJ2-5, with D tentatively TRBD1 (6 bases). The CDR3 is 15 residues long. The V gene lost 3 bases and the J gene lost 4 bases, with 16 bases spanning the gap. Germline V lookup: CDR1 SGHDT, CDR2 YYEEEE. In DNA, the CDR3 is TGTGCCAGCAGCTCGCTAAGAAGGGGGTTAGAGACCCAGTACTTC. Translating it yields CASSSLRRGLETQYF.

A few counts support this clone. V and J are TRBV2 and TRBJ1-1; possibly TRBD1 for D (6 bases). The CDR3 has 16 residues. Germline CDR1 reads SNHLY; CDR2 reads FYNNEI. Between the trimmed V and J ends, which lost 4 bases and 1 base, there was a span of 16 bases. The DNA for the CDR3 is TGTGCCAGCAGTGCCCCTGGGGGGGCGGGGAACACTGAAGCTTTCTTT. Its protein product is CASSAPGGAGNTEAFF.

V gene TRBV6-5 combines with J gene TRBJ1-2; D is uncertain. The V end lost 7 bases, the J end lost 4 bases, and 16 bases lay between the germline ends. CDR3 length: 14 amino acids. CDR1 and CDR2 (germline): MNHEY, SVGAGI. The CDR3 reads CASTEDGVPYGYTF. For the CDR3, the DNA is TGTGCCAGCACCGAGGATGGGGTCCCCTATGGCTACACCTTC.

This chain joins TRBV7-9 and TRBJ2-2; 8 positions agree with TRBD1. The CDR3 contains 15 residues. Germline lookup yields CDR1 SEHNR and CDR2 FQNEAQ (reference sequence). The ends lost 2 bases at V and 4 bases at J; junction bases unmatched: 3. CDR3 DNA: TGTGCCAGCAGCTTAAGGACAGGGCCCACCGGGGAGCTGTTTTTT. Translated, it gives CASSLRTGPTGELFF.

This chain uses TRBV30 with TRBJ2-5, with D possibly being TRBD2 (6 bases). V gave up 1 base and J gave up 1 base, with 10 bases separating them. Germline CDR1 is GTSNPN and CDR2 is SVGIG (reference sequence). CDR3 length: 14 residues. The CDR3 region has the DNA TGTGCCTGGAGTGGCCGGGACTCCCAAGAGACCCAGTACTTC. Encoded protein: CAWSGRDSQETQYF.

This chain joins TRBV6-5 and TRBJ2-7, with 9 nucleotides matching TRBD1. The CDR3 contains 14 residues. J gave up 3 bases and V 2 bases, and 2 bases lay outside the gene matches. Germline V CDR1 and CDR2: MNHEY, SVGAGI. The CDR3 DNA reads as TGTGCCAGCAGTTACGGGACAGGGCTCTACGAGCAGTACTTC. Translated, it gives CASSYGTGLYEQYF.

The chain links TRBV7-2 to TRBJ2-6; D call uncertain. The germline gives CDR1 SGHTA, CDR2 FQGNSA. This CDR3 is 17 amino acids long. V shed 5 bases and J shed 1 base, with 15 bases lying between them. CDR3 sequence (DNA): TGTGCCAGCAGCATCCAGAATCGGGTATCTGGGGCCAACGTCCTGACTTTC. Translated: CASSIQNRVSGANVLTF.

The rearrangement uses TRBV7-8 and TRBJ2-5; D gene ambiguous. V was shortened by 3 bases and J by 10 bases, with 21 bases between the two germline ends. Germline V gives CDR1 SGHVS, CDR2 FQNEAQ. This CDR3 contains 15 residues. This CDR3 reads CASSLSLDVKWDQYF. CDR3 in DNA: TGTGCCAGCAGCTTGTCCCTGGACGTCAAGTGGGACCAGTACTTC.

This rearrangement joins TRBV15 to TRBJ1-3, with D perhaps TRBD1 (6 bases). The CDR3 covers 14 residues. Looked up from germline, CDR1 is LNHNV and CDR2 is YYDKDF (reference sequence). Between the trimmed V and J ends, which lost 5 bases and 0 bases, there was a span of 8 bases. This CDR3 is CATSPRGSGNTIYF. As DNA, the CDR3 is TGTGCCACCAGCCCCAGGGGCTCTGGAAACACCATATATTTT.

This chain uses TRBV11-2 with TRBJ2-1; 15 bases line up with TRBD2. This CDR3 comprises 19 residues. Germline V lookup: CDR1 SGHAT, CDR2 FQNNGV. The junction had 8 bases not matched to a gene; V was cut back by 5 bases and J by 0 bases. The CDR3 reads CASSAGLAGGSPSYNEQFF. DNA of the CDR3: TGTGCCAGCAGCGCGGGACTAGCGGGAGGTTCCCCCTCCTACAATGAGCAGTTCTTC.

The CDR3 reads CASSSLAKPTNEKLFF. The DNA for the CDR3 is TGTGCCAGCAGTTCGTTGGCAAAGCCAACTAATGAAAAACTGTTTTTT. This rearrangement joins TRBV28 to TRBJ1-4; unclear D gene. Per germline, CDR1 MDHEN and CDR2 SYDVKM. V was cut by 4 bases and J by 0 bases, with 12 bases left in between. The CDR3 has 16 amino acids.

The V and J genes are TRBV19 and TRBJ1-5; D gene uncertain. V lost 6 bases and J lost 3, with 9 bases in between. Germline V gives CDR1 LNHDA, CDR2 SQIVND (reference sequence). The CDR3 has 13 amino acids. The CDR3 DNA reads TGTGCCAGTAGCAAACAGTCCAATCAGCCCCAGCATTTT. This sequence encodes CASSKQSNQPQHF.